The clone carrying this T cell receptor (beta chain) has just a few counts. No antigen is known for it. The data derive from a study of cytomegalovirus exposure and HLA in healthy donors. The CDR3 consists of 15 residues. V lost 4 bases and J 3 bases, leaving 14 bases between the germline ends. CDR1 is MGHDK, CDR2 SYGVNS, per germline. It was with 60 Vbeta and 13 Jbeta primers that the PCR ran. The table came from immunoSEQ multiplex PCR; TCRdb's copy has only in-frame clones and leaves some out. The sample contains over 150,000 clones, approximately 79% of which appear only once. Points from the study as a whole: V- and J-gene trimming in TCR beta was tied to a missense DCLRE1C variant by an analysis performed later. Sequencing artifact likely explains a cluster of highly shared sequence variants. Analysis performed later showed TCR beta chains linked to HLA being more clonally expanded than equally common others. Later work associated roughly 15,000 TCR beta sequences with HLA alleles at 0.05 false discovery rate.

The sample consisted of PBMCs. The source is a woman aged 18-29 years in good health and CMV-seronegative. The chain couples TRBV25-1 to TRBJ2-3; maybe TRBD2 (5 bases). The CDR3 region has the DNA TGTGCCAGCAGTGGGCCGGGATTACCGACAGATACGCAGTATTTT. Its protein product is CASSGPGLPTDTQYF. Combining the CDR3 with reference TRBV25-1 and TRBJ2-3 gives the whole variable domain EADIYQTPRYLVIGTGKKITLECSQTMGHDKMYWYQQDPGMELHLIHYSYGVNSTEKGDLSSESTVSRIRTEHFPLTLESARPSHTSQYLCASSGPGLPTDTQYFGPGTRLTVL.